These T cell receptor beta chains were read from a single sample in a study of blood T cell repertoires in COVID-19. Profiling relied on immunoSEQ multiplex PCR, and the TCRdb table lists in-frame clones only, not all of them. The sample contains just under 350,000 clones, around 88% of which appear only once. Material: peripheral blood. Receptors originate from a man younger than 45 with active or convalescent COVID-19. CDR3s include the opening cysteine and the closing phenylalanine or tryptophan. A D gene is named only where the DNA matches it firmly. Expanded clones are given a class, and other clones once, few, many or no size at all.

clone size: .; D gene: TRBD2; V gene: TRBV19; J gene: TRBJ2-1; CDR3 DNA: TGTGCCAGTAGTAATCAACTAGCGGAGAAGCAGTTCTTC; CDR3 protein: CASSNQLAEKQFF
clone size: .; D gene: .; V gene: TRBV7-9; J gene: TRBJ1-4; CDR3 DNA: TGTGCCAGCAGCCCTTACCAACATCCAGATCGTGGACTGTTTTTT; CDR3 protein: CASSPYQHPDRGLFF
clone size: .; D gene: TRBD1; V gene: TRBV19; J gene: TRBJ1-5; CDR3 DNA: TGTGCCAGTAGTATAGGTCAGGGGGGCAATCAGCCCCAGCATTTT; CDR3 protein: CASSIGQGGNQPQHF
clone size: .; D gene: .; V gene: TRBV28; J gene: TRBJ1-2; CDR3 DNA: TGTGCCAGCAGTCTCCGGGGGGACTATGGCTACACCTTC; CDR3 protein: CASSLRGDYGYTF
clone size: .; D gene: .; V gene: TRBV11-2; J gene: TRBJ2-3; CDR3 DNA: TGTGCCAGCAGCTTAGCAGGCAGCACAGATACGCAGTATTTT; CDR3 protein: CASSLAGSTDTQYF
clone size: .; D gene: TRBD2; V gene: TRBV5-1; J gene: TRBJ2-7; CDR3 DNA: TGCGCCAGCCATAGCGGGAGCTCCTACGAGCAGTACTTC; CDR3 protein: CASHSGSSYEQYF
clone size: once; D gene: .; V gene: TRBV7-3; J gene: TRBJ2-1; CDR3 DNA: TGTGCCAGCAGCTTAGGGGGGGCCCGGTCCTACAATGAGCAGTTCTTC; CDR3 protein: CASSLGGARSYNEQFF
clone size: .; D gene: .; V gene: TRBV27; J gene: TRBJ1-1; CDR3 DNA: TGTGCCAGCAGTTTTCTAGCGTCCGGAAACACTGAAGCTTTCTTT; CDR3 protein: CASSFLASGNTEAFF
clone size: .; D gene: .; V gene: TRBV11-2; J gene: TRBJ2-1; CDR3 DNA: TGTGCCAGCAGCTTAATTGGCACTGAGCAGTTCTTC; CDR3 protein: CASSLIGTEQFF
clone size: .; D gene: TRBD2; V gene: TRBV9; J gene: TRBJ2-1; CDR3 DNA: TGTGCCAGCAGCGCCGGACTAGCTGGGGGGAATGAGCAGTTCTTC; CDR3 protein: CASSAGLAGGNEQFF
clone size: .; D gene: TRBD1; V gene: TRBV12-5; J gene: TRBJ2-5; CDR3 DNA: TGTGCTAGCAGACAGGGGGCTGAAAAAGAGACCCAGTACTTC; CDR3 protein: CASRQGAEKETQYF
clone size: .; D gene: TRBD2; V gene: TRBV7-2; J gene: TRBJ2-3; CDR3 DNA: TGTGCCAGCAGTTTTAGCGGGAAAATCACAGATACGCAGTATTTT; CDR3 protein: CASSFSGKITDTQYF